The present T cell receptor (beta chain) was sequenced within a study of blood T cells in healthy people across ages. Study-level findings and limits: Naive T cell percentage showed a strong correlation with TCR beta diversity.

It was with a sample-barcoded 5' primer and a J-beta primer mix that a second PCR of about 7 to 12 cycles was run. TCRdb redid the calling of the 5' RACE reads with MiXCR, one entry per CDR3 protein. The table lists over 450,000 distinct CDR3 sequences, less than 25% of them singletons. In regard to this clonotype: Antigen unknown.

For every donor, a draw yielded ten milliliters of peripheral blood. The data were also submitted as part of a second study, on T cells of mothers and their children.

The receptor's source is a boy younger than 18 in good health. Sequenced sample: blood.

The CDR3 sequence: CASSLLRDRNYNEQFF. For the CDR3, the DNA is TGTGCCAGCAGCTTACTACGGGACAGGAACTACAATGAGCAGTTCTTC. V is TRBV5-5 and J is TRBJ2-1, with 8 bases that match TRBD1. J gave up 3 bases and V 2 bases, and 7 bases lay outside the gene matches. The CDR3 is 16 amino acids. The germline CDR1 and CDR2 sequences are SGHKS and YYEKEE (reference sequence).